Listed below are T cell receptor beta chains from one sample, sequenced in a study of blood T cell repertoires in COVID-19. Profiling relied on immunoSEQ multiplex PCR, and the TCRdb table lists in-frame clones only, not all of them. The sample yields some 160,000 clones, around 91% seen once. Sample: peripheral blood. The source is a woman aged 60-70 years with active COVID-19. CDR3s leave out the opening cysteine and the closing phenylalanine or tryptophan. Not every row has a clone size; where given, it reads once, few, many or a size class.

j_call: TRBJ2-6; clone_size: -; v_call: TRBV28; cdr3_aa: ASRHPELAGANVLT
j_call: TRBJ2-3; clone_size: -; v_call: TRBV7-2; cdr3_aa: ASSLGSSADTQY
j_call: TRBJ2-7; clone_size: -; v_call: TRBV6-2/TRBV6-3; cdr3_aa: ASSYSRGRSYEQY
j_call: TRBJ2-1; clone_size: -; v_call: TRBV13; cdr3_aa: ASSERTSGIAHNEQF
j_call: TRBJ2-7; clone_size: many; v_call: TRBV4-2; cdr3_aa: ASSQDAGGDEQY
j_call: TRBJ1-2; clone_size: -; v_call: TRBV4-2; cdr3_aa: ASSQGGIPMNYGYT
j_call: TRBJ2-1; clone_size: -; v_call: TRBV7-3; cdr3_aa: ASSDRGLHNEQF
j_call: TRBJ2-4; clone_size: once; v_call: TRBV6-5; cdr3_aa: ASSYSTRGLGDIQY
j_call: TRBJ1-5; clone_size: -; v_call: TRBV5-5; cdr3_aa: ASSVGTLGYQPQH
j_call: TRBJ1-1; clone_size: -; v_call: TRBV19; cdr3_aa: ATSLTGQGNTEAF
j_call: TRBJ2-6; clone_size: -; v_call: TRBV5-6; cdr3_aa: ASSLWDRAGANVLT
j_call: TRBJ1-4; clone_size: -; v_call: TRBV4-3; cdr3_aa: ASSPSPRALGEKLF
j_call: TRBJ2-7; clone_size: once; v_call: TRBV7-2; cdr3_aa: ASSERQAHPYEQY
j_call: TRBJ1-1; clone_size: -; v_call: TRBV6-2/TRBV6-3; cdr3_aa: ASSYSRVTPLRTEAF
j_call: TRBJ2-1; clone_size: -; v_call: TRBV7-9; cdr3_aa: ASRERLAGGLRSENEQF
j_call: TRBJ2-3; clone_size: -; v_call: TRBV24-1; cdr3_aa: ATSDLSTGTSGDRHTQY
j_call: TRBJ1-3; clone_size: -; v_call: TRBV5-4; cdr3_aa: ASSADSFNTIY
j_call: TRBJ1-1; clone_size: once; v_call: TRBV2; cdr3_aa: ASSDSRGLLNTEAF
j_call: TRBJ1-1; clone_size: -; v_call: TRBV18; cdr3_aa: ASSPPARENTEAF
j_call: TRBJ2-1; clone_size: -; v_call: TRBV18; cdr3_aa: ASSPGGYNEQF
j_call: TRBJ1-5; clone_size: -; v_call: TRBV4-1; cdr3_aa: ASSQFTGRAQPQH
j_call: TRBJ2-7; clone_size: few; v_call: TRBV14; cdr3_aa: ASSPLTSGRAYEQY
j_call: TRBJ1-3; clone_size: -; v_call: TRBV5-6; cdr3_aa: ASSQRTGGAGNTIY
j_call: TRBJ2-7; clone_size: once; v_call: TRBV24-1; cdr3_aa: ATSPRDSYEQY
j_call: TRBJ2-4; clone_size: once; v_call: TRBV29-1; cdr3_aa: SVQTSGRALAKNIQY
j_call: TRBJ2-3; clone_size: -; v_call: TRBV7-2; cdr3_aa: ASSSFGHSVHTDTQY
j_call: TRBJ2-5; clone_size: -; v_call: TRBV6-2/TRBV6-3; cdr3_aa: ASSPRGSGSGETQY
j_call: TRBJ1-2; clone_size: -; v_call: TRBV5-6; cdr3_aa: ASSPRTGDGYT
j_call: TRBJ2-3; clone_size: -; v_call: TRBV6-4; cdr3_aa: ASRGLTAESTDTQY
j_call: TRBJ1-4; clone_size: few; v_call: TRBV28; cdr3_aa: ASSFTGNEKLF
j_call: TRBJ2-1; clone_size: -; v_call: TRBV19; cdr3_aa: ASKVQGLYNEQF
j_call: TRBJ1-4; clone_size: -; v_call: TRBV18; cdr3_aa: ASSLSGAGRNEKLF
j_call: TRBJ2-6; clone_size: -; v_call: TRBV6-2/TRBV6-3; cdr3_aa: ASSYSTQGNSGANVLT
j_call: TRBJ2-1; clone_size: -; v_call: TRBV6-5; cdr3_aa: AGTRDLAGEQF
j_call: TRBJ1-1; clone_size: -; v_call: TRBV4-3; cdr3_aa: ASSRNLGGTEAF
j_call: TRBJ2-1; clone_size: -; v_call: TRBV7-2; cdr3_aa: ASSESPQGNEQF
j_call: TRBJ1-1; clone_size: -; v_call: TRBV19; cdr3_aa: ASSNTGSTEAF
j_call: TRBJ2-3; clone_size: -; v_call: TRBV27; cdr3_aa: ASSLAGQGTQGTDTQY
j_call: TRBJ1-1; clone_size: -; v_call: TRBV10-3; cdr3_aa: AIRGTGMNTEAF
j_call: TRBJ2-7; clone_size: -; v_call: TRBV27; cdr3_aa: ASSLPGQGRYEQY
j_call: TRBJ2-2; clone_size: -; v_call: TRBV28; cdr3_aa: ASRIAGGPPGELF
j_call: TRBJ1-6; clone_size: -; v_call: TRBV2; cdr3_aa: ASSVGQGNSPLH
j_call: TRBJ2-1; clone_size: -; v_call: TRBV5-5; cdr3_aa: ASSLRPGGKGNEQF
j_call: TRBJ2-7; clone_size: -; v_call: TRBV7-2; cdr3_aa: ASTEQEGPYEQY